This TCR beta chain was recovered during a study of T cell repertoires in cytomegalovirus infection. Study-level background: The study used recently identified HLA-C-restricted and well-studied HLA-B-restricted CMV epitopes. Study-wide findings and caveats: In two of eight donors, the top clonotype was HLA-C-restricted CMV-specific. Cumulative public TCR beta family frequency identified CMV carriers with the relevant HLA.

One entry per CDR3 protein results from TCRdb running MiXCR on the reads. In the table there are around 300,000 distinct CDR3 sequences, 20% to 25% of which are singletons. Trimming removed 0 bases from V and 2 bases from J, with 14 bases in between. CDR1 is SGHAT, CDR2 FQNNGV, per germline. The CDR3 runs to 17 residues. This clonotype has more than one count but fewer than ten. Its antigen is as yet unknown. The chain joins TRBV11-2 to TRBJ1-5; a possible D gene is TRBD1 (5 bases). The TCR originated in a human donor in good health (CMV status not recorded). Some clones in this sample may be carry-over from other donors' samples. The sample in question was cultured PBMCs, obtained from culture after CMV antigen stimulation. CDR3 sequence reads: CASSLDQRGQGNQPQHF. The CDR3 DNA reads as TGTGCCAGCAGCTTAGATCAGAGGGGCCAGGGCAATCAGCCCCAGCATTTT.